A single sample is the source of the 5 T cell receptor beta chains below, sequenced in a study of T-cell memory formation after mild COVID-19 (dated by TCRdb to the early 2020s). The library came from 5' RACE. Instrument on record: Illumina NovaSeq 6000. In-frame beta chains were kept once TCRdb had trimmed the public reads at Q25 with fastp and called clones with MiXCR. When rows share a CDR3 protein, they turn into one entry using the most common DNA and genes. The sample contains over 250,000 distinct CDR3 sequences, more than 15% of them found a single time. 22% of the sample is held by the ten biggest clonotypes. Input material: PBMCs or a T cell subset sorted from them (not recorded which). These receptor sequences come from a man younger than 35 who had mild COVID-19 (a few samples of this study predate the infection). The sample titles of this study are shuffled in the database, so cell type and time point are left out; the donor was told from shared clones.

The gene calls are TRBV28 and TRBJ1-5, with a tentative D call TRBD1 (5 bases). The ends were cut back, 3 bases at V and 7 bases at J, with 34 bases in the middle. The length of the CDR3 is 21 residues. CDR1 and CDR2 from the germline V gene are MDHEN and SYDVKM. The CDR3 sequence: CASSLTPTSYLDSAPGQPQHF. The CDR3 DNA is TGTGCCAGCAGTTTGACTCCAACTTCCTACCTAGATTCGGCGCCAGGGCAGCCCCAGCATTTT.

The CDR3 bases are TGTGCCAGCAGTACGAGGGATACGCAGTATTTT. This translates into CASSTRDTQYF. V usage is TRBV2 and J usage is TRBJ2-3; D is undetermined. Germline CDR1 is SNHLY and CDR2 is FYNNEI. V shed 5 bases and J shed 6 bases, with 6 bases lying between them. The CDR3 is 11 residues long. The full variable domain, rest sourced from reference TRBV2 and TRBJ2-3, is EPEVTQTPSHQVTQMGQEVILRCVPISNHLYFYWYRQILGQKVEFLVSFYNNEISEKSEIFDDQFSVERPDGSNFTLKIRSTKLEDSAMYFCASSTRDTQYFGPGTRLTVL.

This clonotype occurred many times. DNA for the CDR3: TGTGCCAGCAGCCCAGCGGGGGACGGCTACACCTTC. Protein: CASSPAGDGYTF. The chain uses TRBV27 and TRBJ1-2; a possible D gene is TRBD1 (5 bases). The CDR3 has 12 amino acids. The germline CDR1 and CDR2 sequences are MNHEY and SMNVEV (reference sequence). Trimming shortened V by 6 bases and J by 8 bases, and 13 bases separated the two germline ends.

The gene calls are TRBV20-1 and TRBJ1-4; D unresolved. Germline values: CDR1 DFQATT, CDR2 SNEGSKA (reference sequence). The V end was cut by 5 bases, the J end by 4 bases, with 17 bases between. The CDR3 is 15 amino acids. The CDR3 nucleotides are TGCAGTGCTTCCACTGGGAGACGGTATAATGAAAAACTGTTTTTT. Amino acids: CSASTGRRYNEKLFF.

This clonotype was observed a few times. The gene calls are TRBV5-1 and TRBJ2-1, with D possibly being TRBD2 (5 bases). The CDR3 consists of 14 residues. Trimming took 4 bases from V and 7 from J, leaving 15 bases between them. Germline V gives CDR1 SGHRS, CDR2 YFSETQ. CDR3 protein: CASSPQRSFNEQFF. The CDR3 DNA is TGCGCCAGCAGCCCCCAGCGGAGCTTTAATGAGCAGTTCTTC.